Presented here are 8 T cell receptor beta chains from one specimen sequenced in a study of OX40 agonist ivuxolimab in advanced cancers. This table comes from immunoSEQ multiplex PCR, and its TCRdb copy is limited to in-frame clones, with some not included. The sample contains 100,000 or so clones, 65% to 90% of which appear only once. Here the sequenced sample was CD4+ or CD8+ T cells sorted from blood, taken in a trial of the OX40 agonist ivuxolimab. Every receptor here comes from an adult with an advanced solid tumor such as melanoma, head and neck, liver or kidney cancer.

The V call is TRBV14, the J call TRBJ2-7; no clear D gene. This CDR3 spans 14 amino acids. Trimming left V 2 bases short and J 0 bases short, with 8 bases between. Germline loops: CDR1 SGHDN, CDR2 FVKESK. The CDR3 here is CASSQSLSSYEQYF. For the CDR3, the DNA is TGTGCCAGCAGCCAAAGCTTGAGCTCCTACGAGCAGTACTTC.

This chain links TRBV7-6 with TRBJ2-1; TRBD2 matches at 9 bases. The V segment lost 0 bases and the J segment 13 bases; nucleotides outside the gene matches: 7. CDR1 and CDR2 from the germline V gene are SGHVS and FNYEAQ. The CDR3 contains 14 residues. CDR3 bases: TGTGCCAGCAGCTTAGCCCAGGCTAGCGGGATACAGTTCTTC. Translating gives CASSLAQASGIQFF.

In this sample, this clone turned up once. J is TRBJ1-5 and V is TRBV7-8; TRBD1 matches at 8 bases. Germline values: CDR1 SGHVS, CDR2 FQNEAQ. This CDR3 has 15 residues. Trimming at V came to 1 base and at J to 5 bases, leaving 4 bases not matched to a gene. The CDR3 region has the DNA TGTGCCAGCAGCTTAGAAGGACAGGGAGATCAGCCCCAGCATTTT. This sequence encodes CASSLEGQGDQPQHF.

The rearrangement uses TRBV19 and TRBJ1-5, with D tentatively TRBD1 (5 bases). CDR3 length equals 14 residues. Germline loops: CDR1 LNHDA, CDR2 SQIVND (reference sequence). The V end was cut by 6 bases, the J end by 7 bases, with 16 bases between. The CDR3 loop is CASSNRDVGQPQHF. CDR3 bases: TGTGCCAGTAGCAACCGGGACGTCGGACAGCCCCAGCATTTT.

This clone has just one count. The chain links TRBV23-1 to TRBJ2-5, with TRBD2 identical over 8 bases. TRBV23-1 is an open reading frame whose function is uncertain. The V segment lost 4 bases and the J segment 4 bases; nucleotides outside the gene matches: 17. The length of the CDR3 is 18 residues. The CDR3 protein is CASSLPEGLDIPGETQYF. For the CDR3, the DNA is TGCGCCAGCAGTCTCCCCGAGGGACTAGATATACCCGGAGAGACCCAGTACTTC.

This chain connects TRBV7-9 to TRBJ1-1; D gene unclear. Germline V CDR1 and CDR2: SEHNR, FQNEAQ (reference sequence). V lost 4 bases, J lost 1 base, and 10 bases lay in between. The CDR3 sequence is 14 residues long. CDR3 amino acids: CASSWYSENTEAFF. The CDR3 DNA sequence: TGTGCCAGCAGCTGGTATTCCGAGAACACTGAAGCTTTCTTT.

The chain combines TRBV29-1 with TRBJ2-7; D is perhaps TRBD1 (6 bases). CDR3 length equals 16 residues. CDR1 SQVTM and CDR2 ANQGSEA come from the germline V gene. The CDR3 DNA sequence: TGCACGCCCTCCCCATACAATCCGGACAGCTCCTACGAGCAGTACTTC. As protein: CTPSPYNPDSSYEQYF.

The CDR3, as DNA: TGCAGTGCCTTAGGACAGGAAGCTTTCTTT. Amino acid sequence: CSALGQEAFF. The chain employs TRBV20-1 and TRBJ1-1; D might be TRBD1 (6 bases). Germline CDR1 DFQATT, CDR2 SNEGSKA (reference sequence). The CDR3 totals 10 residues. V lost 6 bases and J 8 bases, leaving 10 bases between the germline ends.